The text below deals with one T cell receptor beta chain. Its antigen is unknown. This entry belongs to a study of neurological immune-mediated disorders. V lost 6 bases and J lost 8; bases outside the gene matches: 4. Germline V CDR1 and CDR2: ENHRY, SYGVKD. CDR3 length: 12 amino acids. 5'RACE with 10-nucleotide random UMIs produced the cDNA. TCRdb reprocessed the 5' RACE reads via MiXCR and lists one record per CDR3 protein. The sample consists of tens of thousands of distinct CDR3 sequences, approximately 13% of them appearing once. Regarding the study as a whole: Multiple sclerosis was found to have the least TCR clonal expansion, below healthy controls, and HTLV-1-associated myelopathy the most.

The time point: longitudinal time-point 1 (baseline). The V and J genes are TRBV10-3 and TRBJ2-7; 10 bases agree with TRBD1. The specimen was PBMCs. This TCR came from a female donor with HTLV-1-associated myelopathy (HAM/TSP). The CDR3 nucleotides read TGTGCCATCAGGGGACAGGGGTATAAGCAGTACTTC. Translated: CAIRGQGYKQYF.